One sample yielded the 18 T cell receptor beta chains listed below, sequenced in a study of human T cells and chemical hapten exposure. TCRdb re-called the RACE reads with MiXCR, one entry per CDR3 protein. The sample lists 150,000 to 200,000 distinct CDR3 sequences; 14% were seen once. Specified time point: patch test 1, 2 weeks after DPC sensitization. Noted treatment: therapeutic diphenylcyclopropenone sensitization with weekly scalp DPC. The sample consisted of whole blood, taken in connection with sensitization to the hapten diphenylcyclopropenone (DPC). These receptors all stem from a woman in her 30s with alopecia areata. Some clones in this sample may be carry-over from other donors' samples.

The J gene is TRBJ2-1, the V gene TRBV11-2; D ambiguous. The V and J ends lost 1 base and 0 bases respectively, with 10 bases between them. The germline gives CDR1 SGHAT, CDR2 FQNNGV. CDR3 length equals 16 residues. The CDR3 DNA reads as TGTGCCAGCAGCTTAGGACTTCTGAGCTCCTACAATGAGCAGTTCTTC. This translates into CASSLGLLSSYNEQFF.

This clonotype was picked up a small number of times. The chain combines TRBV7-9 with TRBJ2-1; 8 bases align to TRBD2. CDR1 is SEHNR and CDR2 is FQNEAQ in the germline V gene (reference sequence). CDR3 length: 16 amino acids. V gave up 3 bases and J gave up 8 bases; unmatched junction bases: 12. The CDR3, as DNA: TGTGCCAGCAGCTTTTCGTGGGCGGGAGGAAACGATGAGCAGTTCTTC. Translation: CASSFSWAGGNDEQFF.

This clonotype showed up many times. The chain links TRBV6-2 or TRBV6-3 to TRBJ1-5; D ambiguous. V was cut by 1 base and J by 6 bases, with 4 bases left in between. Germline CDR1 and CDR2: MNHEY and SVGEGT. This CDR3 spans 12 amino acids. DNA for the CDR3: TGTGCCAGCAGTTACTATGCTCAGCCCCAGCATTTT. The encoded protein is CASSYYAQPQHF.

This clonotype occurred many times. The genes are TRBV6-1 and TRBJ2-1; the match to TRBD2 covers 13 bases. V trimming: 4 bases; J trimming: 9 bases; junction bases outside the gene matches: 9. This CDR3 spans 16 amino acids. Germline V lookup: CDR1 MNHNS, CDR2 SASEGT. DNA of the CDR3: TGTGCCAGCAGTGGACCCGGGACTAGCGGGACGGTTGAGCAGTTCTTC. Translating gives CASSGPGTSGTVEQFF.

This clonotype appeared a few times. Here the CDR3 DNA reads TGCAGTGCTAGCCATAATAAGGCTAGCGGGAGCAATGAGCAGTTCTTC. As protein: CSASHNKASGSNEQFF. The chain combines TRBV20-1 with TRBJ2-1, with 10 bases lining up with TRBD2. Germline V gene sequence: CDR1 DFQATT, CDR2 SNEGSKA (reference sequence). The length of the CDR3 is 16 residues. Trimming took 3 bases from V and 6 from J; bases not matched to a gene: 11.

J is TRBJ2-1 and V is TRBV4-2, with D unresolved. The V end lost 1 base, the J end lost 3 bases, and 7 bases lay between the germline ends. This CDR3 is 14 amino acids long. The germline gives CDR1 LGHNA, CDR2 YNFKEQ. DNA for the CDR3: TGTGCCAGCAGCCAAGCCACAAGCTACAATGAGCAGTTCTTC. Translated: CASSQATSYNEQFF.

A few counts support this clonotype. The chain is built from TRBV5-1 and TRBJ2-3; D gene ambiguous. Germline-derived CDR1 and CDR2 are SGHRS and YFSETQ. This CDR3 is 14 amino acids long. V shed 0 bases and J shed 1 base, with 6 bases lying between them. The CDR3 sequence is CASSLGHRTDTQYF. The DNA of the CDR3 is TGCGCCAGCAGCTTGGGCCACCGCACAGATACGCAGTATTTT.

In regard to this clonotype: A much larger clone lies a single base off, so this may be a read error. This chain links TRBV7-9 with TRBJ2-3; D is unclear. The CDR3 sequence is 12 residues long. Germline V gives CDR1 SEHNR, CDR2 FQNEAQ (reference sequence). Trimming took 3 bases from V and 4 from J, leaving 5 bases between them. In DNA, the CDR3 is TGTGCCAGCAGCTTTGTCCCAGATACGCAGTATTTT. As protein: CASSFVPDTQYF.

This clonotype showed up just a few times. V and J are TRBV27 and TRBJ2-3; D tentatively fits TRBD1 or TRBD2 (6 bases each). This CDR3 contains 14 residues. From germline, CDR1 is MNHEY and CDR2 SMNVEV (reference sequence). Trimming pared 5 bases from V and 0 bases from J, leaving 9 bases between. The CDR3 DNA reads TGTGCCAGCAGTGCGGGACACAGCACAGATACGCAGTATTTT. This encodes CASSAGHSTDTQYF.

The chain couples TRBV20-1 to TRBJ2-5, with D maybe TRBD2 (6 bases). V lost 3 bases, J lost 4 bases, and 18 bases lay in between. Germline CDR1 is DFQATT and CDR2 is SNEGSKA (reference sequence). CDR3 size: 15 residues. CDR3 DNA sequence: TGCAGTGCTAGTGAAACCGGGACTGGGGGAGAGACCCAGTACTTC. Encoded protein: CSASETGTGGETQYF.

This clonotype was detected only a few times. The chain links TRBV6-1 to TRBJ2-1; D not resolved. Between the trimmed V and J ends, which lost 7 bases and 7 bases, there was a span of 11 bases. The CDR3 spans 12 residues. Germline V CDR1 and CDR2: MNHNS, SASEGT. Here the CDR3 reads CASTTSGNEQFF. The DNA for the CDR3 is TGTGCCAGCACCACCTCTGGGAATGAGCAGTTCTTC.

This clonotype has only a few counts. The chain links TRBV7-9 to TRBJ2-1, with 12 bases fitting TRBD2. V trimming: 4 bases; J trimming: 7 bases; junction bases outside the gene matches: 8. This CDR3 contains 16 residues. Per germline, CDR1 SEHNR and CDR2 FQNEAQ (reference sequence). The CDR3 sequence: CASSSRLAGDWNEQFF. As DNA, the CDR3 is TGTGCCAGCAGCTCCAGACTAGCGGGAGATTGGAATGAGCAGTTCTTC.

The chain joins TRBV19 to TRBJ1-4, with TRBD1 as a possible D gene (6 bases). The CDR3 has 14 amino acids. Germline V CDR1 and CDR2: LNHDA, SQIVND (reference sequence). The V end lost 4 bases, the J end lost 5 bases, and 11 bases lay between the germline ends. DNA of the CDR3: TGTGCCAGTAGTACCGGGACATCGAATGAAAAACTGTTTTTT. This gives the protein CASSTGTSNEKLFF. Combining the CDR3 with reference TRBV19 and TRBJ1-4 gives the whole variable domain DGGITQSPKYLFRKEGQNVTLSCEQNLNHDAMYWYRQDPGQGLRLIYYSQIVNDFQKGDIAEGYSVSREKKESFPLTVTSAQKNPTAFYLCASSTGTSNEKLFFGSGTQLSVL.

This sequence joins TRBV2 and TRBJ1-6, with D unclear. The CDR3 length is 13 residues. Germline V CDR1 and CDR2: SNHLY, FYNNEI. V was shortened by 7 bases and J by 10 bases, with 14 bases between the two germline ends. For the CDR3, the DNA is TGTGCCAGCACGTATCTAGAGGGCTCACCCCTCCACTTT. It encodes CASTYLEGSPLHF. Filled out from reference TRBV2 and TRBJ1-6, the complete variable domain reads EPEVTQTPSHQVTQMGQEVILRCVPISNHLYFYWYRQILGQKVEFLVSFYNNEISEKSEIFDDQFSVERPDGSNFTLKIRSTKLEDSAMYFCASTYLEGSPLHFGNGTRLTVT.

This clonotype was counted ten times or more. The chain carries TRBV29-1 and TRBJ1-2, with unresolved D. The CDR3 length is 15 residues. CDR1 and CDR2 from the germline V gene are SQVTM and ANQGSEA. The germline V and J ends were trimmed by 0 bases and 5 bases, with 16 bases remaining between them. Written as DNA, the CDR3 is TGCAGCGTTGAAGATCGGGAGGCGCTCGGGTATGGCTACACCTTC. Amino acids: CSVEDREALGYGYTF.

This clonotype was detected only a few times. The chain recombines TRBV10-3 with TRBJ1-4; D is ambiguous. V was clipped by 5 bases and J by 2 bases, with 12 bases between them. This CDR3 comprises 15 residues. CDR1 is ENHRY and CDR2 is SYGVKD in the germline V gene. The CDR3 spells CAISPTGGTNEKLFF. CDR3 nucleotide sequence: TGTGCCATCAGTCCAACCGGAGGGACTAATGAAAAACTGTTTTTT.

This clonotype was seen more than once but under ten times. The genes are TRBV20-1 and TRBJ2-1; tentatively, D is TRBD2 (6 bases). V lost 6 bases to trimming and J lost 7 bases, with 13 bases between them. Germline lookup yields CDR1 DFQATT and CDR2 SNEGSKA (reference sequence). The CDR3 is 12 amino acids. The CDR3: CSAVADSNEQFF. The DNA for the CDR3 is TGCAGTGCGGTAGCGGACTCGAATGAGCAGTTCTTC.

This sequence joins TRBV6-5 and TRBJ2-1, with D possibly being TRBD1 (5 bases). Trimming removed 1 base from V and 5 bases from J, with 12 bases in between. Germline CDR1 is MNHEY and CDR2 is SVGAGI. The CDR3 has 15 amino acids. The CDR3 protein is CASSYWQGGHNEQFF. DNA for the CDR3: TGTGCCAGCAGTTACTGGCAGGGTGGACACAATGAGCAGTTCTTC.